This is a list of T cell receptor beta chains from one sample in a study of OX40 agonist ivuxolimab in advanced cancers. Method: immunoSEQ multiplex PCR; TCRdb's copy keeps in-frame clones and lacks some. The table has some 70,000 clones, approximately 90% seen once. This specimen was CD4+ or CD8+ T cells sorted from blood, taken in a trial of the OX40 agonist ivuxolimab. The receptors were gathered from an adult with an advanced solid tumor such as melanoma, head and neck, liver or kidney cancer. CDR3s leave out the opening cysteine and the closing phenylalanine or tryptophan.

>TRBV7-6
ASSYGTGNEQY
>TRBV10-3
AISPTGGETQY
>TRBV27
ASTGGGSYGGELF
>TRBV5-1
ASSPQWDRGSGELF
>TRBV11-3
ASSLVTTGANSPLH
>TRBV7-9
ASSLKGDSPLH
>TRBV6-5
ASSYSRDRGYEQY
>TRBV5-1
ASSQGPGSSYGYT
>TRBV5-6
ASSFRGGNQPQH
>TRBV7-8
ASSLDPLIDTQY
>TRBV6-1
ASILTGSRTDTQY
>TRBV6-1
ASSESLAGGSGDTQY
>TRBV7-2
ASSLATSGGSGELF
>TRBV29-1
SALPGTEGEQY
>TRBV18
ASSPPVTAYGYT
>TRBV10-1
ASRILAGPQYNEQF
>TRBV7-9
ASSLGLSGETGNTIY
>TRBV2
ASSDRGGNQPQH
>TRBV5-5
ASSPIREDQPQH
>TRBV7-8
ASSLVRGAYYGYT
>TRBV13
ASSLERGLKGQPQH
>TRBV7-9
ASSFRLAGAVETQY
>TRBV10-3
AISVEGLQETQY
>TRBV2
ASTQEGTSSYEQY
>TRBV18
ASSPDQSSYNEQF
>TRBV5-4
ASSLMGYDYGYT
>TRBV5-1
ASSLGLAVGTDTQY
>TRBV14
ASSPQTGENTEAF
>TRBV19
ASRPNSAGGDTEAF
>TRBV7-2
ASSLAALAGVNEQF
>TRBV20-1
SATLTDTQY
>TRBV5-1
ASFRSGGSDTQY
>TRBV5-1
ASSPVAGRETQY
>TRBV5-1
ASSPPLAGGPDTQY
>TRBV27
ASSLKVNTEAF
>TRBV25-1
ASRVLGSNGELF
>TRBV19
ASSIYGTENSNQPQH
>TRBV2
ASRTSGTYEQY
>TRBV30
AWSVGVATDTQY
>TRBV30
AWGTRPYEQF
>TRBV30
AWSPGQWVYEQY
>TRBV27
ASSKIELGTDTQY
>TRBV7-3
ASSLPIYEQY
>TRBV21-1
ASSKAGY
>TRBV10-3
AIRTIDYGYT
>TRBV19
ASSIIGRGGTQY
>TRBV6-1
AGGGWFFTDTQY
>TRBV7-9
ASSRVNTGELF
>TRBV5-1
ASSSGPQDYTGELF
>TRBV7-9
ASSPSGGMPAYNEQF
>TRBV19
ASSMESSAGNEQF
>TRBV18
ASSPLASADTQY
>TRBV5-1
ASSSDEGGRYEQY
>TRBV10-3
AIRRGGLGNNEQF
>TRBV27
ASSLSAPGFDNSPLH